A single sample is the source of the 3 T cell receptor beta chains below, sequenced in a study of identical twins. TCRdb reanalysed the 5' RACE reads using MiXCR and keeps one entry per CDR3 protein. The sample shows approximately 220,000 distinct CDR3 sequences, 7.5% of them seen only once. These same data were also listed under a study on yellow fever vaccine responses in identical twins.

Input material: memory (CD45RO+) T cells sorted from blood. The receptor source for this set is a woman aged 18 to 35 in good health.

In its sample, this clonotype was seen a few times. Here the CDR3 reads CASSGGRGLTEAFF. DNA for the CDR3: TGTGCCAGCAGTGGGGGCAGGGGGCTCACTGAAGCTTTCTTT. The chain combines TRBV12-3 or TRBV12-4 with TRBJ1-1; the match to TRBD1 covers 8 bases. V was clipped by 5 bases and J by 4 bases; unmatched bases: 6. There are 14 residues in the CDR3.

The chain employs TRBV15 and TRBJ2-1; the match to TRBD2 covers 9 bases. Germline V gives CDR1 LNHNV, CDR2 YYDKDF (reference sequence). This CDR3 spans 16 amino acids. Unmatched junction bases numbered 11, after V lost 4 bases and J lost 7 bases. The CDR3 DNA reads TGTGCCACCAGCACGCAAGCGGGGGGCTGGGGGAATGAGCAGTTCTTC. As protein: CATSTQAGGWGNEQFF.

This clonotype was seen repeatedly, ten times or more. The V and J genes are TRBV29-1 and TRBJ2-7; D unclear. Germline-derived CDR1 and CDR2 are SQVTM and ANQGSEA. V shed 4 bases and J shed 1 base, with 11 bases lying between them. The CDR3 runs 13 residues. CDR3 protein: CSVAPKLSYEQYF. Here the CDR3 DNA reads TGCAGCGTTGCTCCGAAATTATCCTACGAGCAGTACTTC.